The T cell receptor beta chain described here comes from a study of T cell changes during pregnancy in multiple sclerosis. Per the germline V gene, CDR1 is LGHNA and CDR2 is YNFKEQ. Trimming removed 6 bases from V and 4 bases from J, with 19 bases in between. This CDR3 is built from 16 residues. Assay: immunoSEQ multiplex PCR; the TCRdb copy retains only in-frame clones and omits some. The sample lists some 50,000 clones, 92% seen once, with approximately 0.21% in the top ten. The origin of this receptor is a female donor with multiple sclerosis, enrolled in a pregnancy study. The J gene is TRBJ2-1, the V gene TRBV4-2; a possible D gene is TRBD2 (7 bases). This specimen was CD4+ T cells from peripheral blood mononuclear cells, taken in the second trimester of pregnancy. CDR3 in DNA: TGTGCCAGCAGTCTTAGAGGGGGGGGCGAGTACAATGAGCAGTTCTTC. This translates into CASSLRGGGEYNEQFF.